The sequence of this T cell receptor (beta chain) was determined in a study of T-cell memory formation after mild COVID-19. Points from the study as a whole: Clones which contracted sat mainly in CM and EM if CD4+, and in EMRA if CD8+.

One entry per CDR3 protein, called by TCRdb with MiXCR from the 5' RACE reads. The table records around 310,000 distinct CDR3 sequences, 20% to 25% of them present only once. This clonotype was seen a few times. Antigen unknown. CDR1 is SGHVS and CDR2 is FNYEAQ in the germline V gene. The CDR3 loop spans 13 amino acids. V was clipped by 6 bases and J by 0 bases, with 5 bases between them. The TCR was taken from a man aged 18 to 29 who had mild COVID-19 (a few samples of this study predate the infection). Cell type and time point are not known. The chain employs TRBV7-6 and TRBJ2-2; no definite D call. The material sequenced was PBMCs or a T cell subset sorted from them (not recorded which). The CDR3 region has the DNA TGTGCCAGCAGGCCCACGAACACCGGGGAGCTGTTTTTT. Protein: CASRPTNTGELFF.